Listed below are T cell receptor beta chains from one sample, sequenced in a study of CD8 T cells in Susac syndrome. TCRdb redid the calling of the immunoSEQ multiplex PCR reads with MiXCR, one entry per CDR3 protein. The data hold a few hundred thousand distinct CDR3 sequences, with about nine tenths observed a single time. Sequenced: CD8+ T cells from PBMCs. The receptors were sampled from a human donor with multiple sclerosis. The CDR3 runs from the conserved cysteine through the conserved F or W. Each record gives: J gene, clone size, V gene, D gene, CDR3 DNA, CDR3 protein. The D gene is left open where the match is weak. The size entry is marked missing in some rows and otherwise reads once, few, many or a size class.

TRBJ2-7 - TRBV6-2/TRBV6-3 - TGTGCCAGCAGTTACTCGGTGGCCGAGCAGTACTTC CASSYSVAEQYF
TRBJ2-3 - TRBV3-1 TRBD2 TGTGCCAGCAGCCCCCGGTTAGCGGGGGGACCAGATACGCAGTATTTT CASSPRLAGGPDTQYF
TRBJ2-1 - TRBV7-8 - TGTGCCAGCAGCTTATTCGGATCAAATGAGCAGTTCTTC CASSLFGSNEQFF
TRBJ2-7 - TRBV9 TRBD2 TGTGCCAGCAGCGCCGGGACTAGCGGAACCTACGAGCAGTACTTC CASSAGTSGTYEQYF
TRBJ2-4 - TRBV12-3/TRBV12-4 - TGTGCCAGCAGGGATGAGACAGGGAGGTACATTCAGTACTTC CASRDETGRYIQYF
TRBJ2-1 - TRBV20-1 TRBD2 TGCAGTGCTAGAGTTCTACTAGCGGGAGGGGGCTACAATGAGCAGTTCTTC CSARVLLAGGGYNEQFF
TRBJ2-3 - TRBV20-1 - TGCAGTGCTAGTTTTGCTATCACAGATACGCAGTATTTT CSASFAITDTQYF
TRBJ1-1 once TRBV5-1 - TGCGCCAGCAGCTGGACCCAGAATGGGGGCTACATGAACACTGAAGCTTTCTTT CASSWTQNGGYMNTEAFF
TRBJ2-1 - TRBV29-1 - TGCAGCGTTGAAAGCCACACCGGGGACAATGAGCAGTTCTTC CSVESHTGDNEQFF
TRBJ1-1 - TRBV10-3 TRBD1 TGTGCCATCAGTGAGTCGACAGGGGCCTCCGGGAGCGCTGAAGCTTTCTTT CAISESTGASGSAEAFF
TRBJ2-7 - TRBV27 TRBD1 TGTGCCAGCAGGGGGACAGGGGCCGTCTACGAGCAGTACTTC CASRGTGAVYEQYF
TRBJ2-1 - TRBV7-8 TRBD2 TGTGCCAGCAGCTGGGTCCGGGGGGGAAAGTTCTTC CASSWVRGGKFF
TRBJ1-4 - TRBV28 - TGTGCCAGCAGTTTGGACTGGGACGATAATGAAAAACTGTTTTTT CASSLDWDDNEKLFF
TRBJ2-7 - TRBV4-1 - TGCGCCAGCAGCCAAGCGCTAGCCTCGTACGAGCAGTACTTC CASSQALASYEQYF
TRBJ1-4 once TRBV28 TRBD1 TGTGCCAGCAGTAGGGTGGGACAGAGGGGCGAGGCCGAAAAACTGTTTTTT CASSRVGQRGEAEKLFF
TRBJ2-1 - TRBV6-2/TRBV6-3 - TGTGCCAGCAGCCCCCTCGGGGAACAGGGCGGTGGTGAGCAGTTCTTC CASSPLGEQGGGEQFF
TRBJ1-5 - TRBV6-5 - TGTGCCAGCAGTCCGTCACAGGAGACAGGCCAGCCCCAGCATTTT CASSPSQETGQPQHF
TRBJ2-2 - TRBV29-1 TRBD2 TGCAGTACTAGCGGGAGAAGGGCCGGGGAGCTGTTTTTT CSTSGRRAGELFF
TRBJ2-7 - TRBV28 - TGTGCCAGCAGTTTTGACCTACGTCGGATCTCCTACGAGCAGTACTTC CASSFDLRRISYEQYF
TRBJ2-7 - TRBV14 - TGTGCCAGCAGCCAAGATCCGTGGCCCTCCTACGAGCAGTACTTC CASSQDPWPSYEQYF
TRBJ1-1 - TRBV12-3/TRBV12-4 TRBD1 TGTGCCAGCAGTGGTTATACTAGACAGGGGAAAGCTTTCTTT CASSGYTRQGKAFF
TRBJ2-3 few TRBV6-5 TRBD2 TGTGCCAGCAGTGGTGCGGGGGGTACAGATACGCAGTATTTT CASSGAGGTDTQYF
TRBJ2-3 - TRBV27 - TGTGCCAGCAGTTCACTAGTAGGGGGAGCGACCACAGATACGCAGTATTTT CASSSLVGGATTDTQYF
TRBJ2-1 - TRBV6-5 - TGTGCCAGCAGTTACTCGGACGGGGTATACAATGAGCAGTTCTTC CASSYSDGVYNEQFF
TRBJ2-7 - TRBV15 TRBD2 TGTGCCACCAGCAGACTTAGCGGGACGACCTACGAGCAGTACTTC CATSRLSGTTYEQYF
TRBJ1-2 few TRBV7-2 - TGTGCCACCCCACTAGACTATGGCTACACCTTC CATPLDYGYTF
TRBJ2-5 - TRBV30 - TGTGCCTGGAGTGTTCCAGAGACCCAGTACTTC CAWSVPETQYF
TRBJ1-6 - TRBV27 - TGTGCCAGCAGTTTATCCGCAGGGGTTGCTTCACCCCTCCACTTT CASSLSAGVASPLHF
TRBJ1-4 - TRBV7-9 - TGTGCCAGCAGCCTACTCCCAGGGTCAACTAATGAAAAACTGTTTTTT CASSLLPGSTNEKLFF
TRBJ2-3 once TRBV6-5 - TGTGCCAGCAGTTACCGTTCGGGACTCATCCCAGATACGCAGTATTTT CASSYRSGLIPDTQYF
TRBJ2-2 - TRBV20-1 - TGCAGTGCTAGATTAGGACTCATCACCGGGGAGCTGTTTTTT CSARLGLITGELFF
TRBJ2-1 - TRBV11-2 - TGTGCCAGCAGCCGAACACTGGGGGAACACAATGAGCAGTTCTTC CASSRTLGEHNEQFF
TRBJ2-3 - TRBV9 - TGTGCCGGTTCCCCGCTCAGCACAGATACGCAGTATTTT CAGSPLSTDTQYF
TRBJ1-6 - TRBV7-9 - TGTGCCAGCAGCTTAGAGGGGAGTGCCTCCTATAATTCACCCCTCCACTTT CASSLEGSASYNSPLHF
TRBJ1-2 - TRBV10-3 - TGTGCCACCAGCCCACCGAACAGGGTGGACTATGGCTACACCTTC CATSPPNRVDYGYTF
TRBJ2-3 once TRBV18 - TGTGCCAGCTCACCTCTTCGCCAGGGTACAGATACGCAGTATTTT CASSPLRQGTDTQYF
TRBJ2-2 - TRBV4-2 - TGTGCCAGCACCCCCGACTGGGGGGAGCTGTTTTTT CASTPDWGELFF
TRBJ2-3 - TRBV9 TRBD1 TGTGCCAGCAGCGTACCGGGACAGGGGGATCTCACAGATACGCAGTATTTT CASSVPGQGDLTDTQYF
TRBJ2-5 - TRBV29-1 TRBD1 TGCAGCGTACTACAGGGGAACGGGGAGACCCAGTACTTC CSVLQGNGETQYF
TRBJ2-5 - TRBV7-2 - TGTGCCACCACAACCGGGTCCCAAGAGACCCAGTACTTC CATTTGSQETQYF
TRBJ2-3 once TRBV4-3 - TGCGCCAGCAGCCAAGCTAGCACCTCTAGCACAGATACGCAGTATTTT CASSQASTSSTDTQYF
TRBJ2-4 - TRBV4-3 - TGCGCCAGCAGCTCTCGGGGGACAGCCAAAAACATTCAGTACTTC CASSSRGTAKNIQYF
TRBJ2-4 once TRBV27 - TGTGCCGTGGGCTCCAGGACGGGGTCCAAAAACATTCAGTACTTC CAVGSRTGSKNIQYF
TRBJ2-7 - TRBV5-6 - TGTGCCAGCAGCTTTGGATCCCACGAGCAGTACTTC CASSFGSHEQYF
TRBJ2-4 once TRBV4-3 - TGCGCCAGCAGCCAAGCCCCCCGGGCAGGGCCGGAGTCCCCGTTCAACATTCAGTACTTC CASSQAPRAGPESPFNIQYF
TRBJ2-1 - TRBV28 - TGTGCCAGCACTCCCCGCGGGACGGCGCTACACAATGAGCAGTTCTTC CASTPRGTALHNEQFF
TRBJ2-3 few TRBV6-2/TRBV6-3 - TGTGCCAGCAGTTACTTAAAGGGTCACCCCGACGGCACAGATACGCAGTATTTT CASSYLKGHPDGTDTQYF
TRBJ2-7 once TRBV10-3 - TGTGCCATCAGTGAGTCCCCGGGACCCTACGAGCAGTACTTC CAISESPGPYEQYF
TRBJ2-1 - TRBV7-8 TRBD2 TGTGCCAGCAGCTTAATGCCCGGGACTAGCGGGAGTCTTGAGCAGTTCTTC CASSLMPGTSGSLEQFF
TRBJ2-5 - TRBV7-9 - TGTGCCAGCAGCCCCGACGTGGGAGAGACCCAGTACTTC CASSPDVGETQYF
TRBJ2-1 - TRBV28 - TGTGCCAGCACCTTACCGGGGTCGTTTGAGCAGTTCTTC CASTLPGSFEQFF
TRBJ2-3 - TRBV7-3 - TGTGCCAGCATCCACCCGTGGGATACGCAGTATTTT CASIHPWDTQYF